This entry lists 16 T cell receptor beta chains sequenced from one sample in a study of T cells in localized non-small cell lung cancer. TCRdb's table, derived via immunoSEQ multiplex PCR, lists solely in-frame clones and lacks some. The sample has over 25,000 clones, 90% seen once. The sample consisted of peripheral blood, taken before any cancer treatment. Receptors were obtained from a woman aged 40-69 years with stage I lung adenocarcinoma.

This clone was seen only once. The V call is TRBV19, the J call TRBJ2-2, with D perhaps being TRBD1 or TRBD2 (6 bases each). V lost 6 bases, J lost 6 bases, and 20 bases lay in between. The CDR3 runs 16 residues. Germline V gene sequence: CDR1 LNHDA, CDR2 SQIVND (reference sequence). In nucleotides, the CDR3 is TGTGCCAGTAGAGGGACAACCCCCTCGGGGGCCGGGGAGCTGTTTTTT. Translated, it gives CASRGTTPSGAGELFF.

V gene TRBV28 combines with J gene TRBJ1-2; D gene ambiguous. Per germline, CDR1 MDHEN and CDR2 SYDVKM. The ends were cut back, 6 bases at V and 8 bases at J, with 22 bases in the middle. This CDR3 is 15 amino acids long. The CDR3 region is CASSSWGGRWPGYTF. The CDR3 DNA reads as TGTGCCAGCAGCTCTTGGGGAGGGCGGTGGCCCGGCTACACCTTC.

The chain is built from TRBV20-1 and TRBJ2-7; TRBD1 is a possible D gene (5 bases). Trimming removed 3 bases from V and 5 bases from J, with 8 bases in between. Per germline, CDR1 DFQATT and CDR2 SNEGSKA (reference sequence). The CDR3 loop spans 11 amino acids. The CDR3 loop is CSASKQDEQYF. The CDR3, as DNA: TGCAGTGCTAGCAAACAGGACGAGCAGTACTTC.

CDR3 nucleotide sequence: TGTGCCAGCGGGGGAACAGGGGCGTTCTATGGCTACACCTTC. Amino acids: CASGGTGAFYGYTF. The chain is built from TRBV6-6 and TRBJ1-2; the match to TRBD1 covers 7 bases. The CDR3 totals 14 residues. CDR1 and CDR2 (germline): MNHNY, SVGAGI (reference sequence). Unmatched junction bases numbered 10, after V lost 8 bases and J lost 4 bases.

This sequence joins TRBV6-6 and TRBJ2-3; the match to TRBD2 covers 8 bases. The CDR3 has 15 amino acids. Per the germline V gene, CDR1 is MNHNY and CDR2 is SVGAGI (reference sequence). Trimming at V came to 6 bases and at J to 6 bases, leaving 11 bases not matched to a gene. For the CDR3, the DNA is TGTGCCAGCAGCTTCCCGGGACTAGAGGCCGATACGCAGTATTTT. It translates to CASSFPGLEADTQYF.

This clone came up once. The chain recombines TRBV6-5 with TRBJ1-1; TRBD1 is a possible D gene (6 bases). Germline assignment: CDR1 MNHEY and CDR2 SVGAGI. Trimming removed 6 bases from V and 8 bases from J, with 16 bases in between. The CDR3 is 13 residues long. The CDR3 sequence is CASRSNPTGEAFF. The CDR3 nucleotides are TGTGCCAGCAGATCCAACCCAACAGGGGAAGCTTTCTTT.

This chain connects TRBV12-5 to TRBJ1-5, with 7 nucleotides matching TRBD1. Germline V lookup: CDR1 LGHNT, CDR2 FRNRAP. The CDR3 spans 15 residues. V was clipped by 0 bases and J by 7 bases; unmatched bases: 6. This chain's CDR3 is CASGLVQGREQPQHF. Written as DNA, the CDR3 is TGTGCTAGTGGTTTGGTACAGGGGAGGGAACAGCCCCAGCATTTT.

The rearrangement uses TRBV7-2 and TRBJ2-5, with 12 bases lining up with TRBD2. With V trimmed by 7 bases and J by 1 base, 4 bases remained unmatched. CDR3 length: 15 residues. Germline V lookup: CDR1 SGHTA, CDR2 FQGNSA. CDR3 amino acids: CASKRTSGTQETQYF. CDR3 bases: TGTGCCAGCAAACGGACTAGCGGGACCCAAGAGACCCAGTACTTC.

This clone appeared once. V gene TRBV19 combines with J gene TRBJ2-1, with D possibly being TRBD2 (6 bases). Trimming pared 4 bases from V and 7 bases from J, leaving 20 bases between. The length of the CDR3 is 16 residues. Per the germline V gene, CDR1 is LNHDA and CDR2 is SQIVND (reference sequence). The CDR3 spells CASSTPGLTLRNEQFF. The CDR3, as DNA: TGTGCCAGTAGTACCCCGGGACTGACGCTTCGGAATGAGCAGTTCTTC. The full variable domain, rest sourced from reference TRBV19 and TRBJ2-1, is DGGITQSPKYLFRKEGQNVTLSCEQNLNHDAMYWYRQDPGQGLRLIYYSQIVNDFQKGDIAEGYSVSREKKESFPLTVTSAQKNPTAFYLCASSTPGLTLRNEQFFGPGTRLTVL.

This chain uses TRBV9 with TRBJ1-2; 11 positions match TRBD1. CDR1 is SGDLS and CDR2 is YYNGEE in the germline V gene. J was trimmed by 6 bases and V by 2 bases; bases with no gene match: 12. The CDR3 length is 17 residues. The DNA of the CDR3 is TGTGCCAGCAGCGTTCATGTGATTGGGACAGGGGGAGATGGCTACACCTTC. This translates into CASSVHVIGTGGDGYTF.

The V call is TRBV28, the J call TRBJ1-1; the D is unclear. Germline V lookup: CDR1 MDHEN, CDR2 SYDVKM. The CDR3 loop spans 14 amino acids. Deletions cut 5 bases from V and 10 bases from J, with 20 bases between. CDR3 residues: CASSPPRATSGAFF. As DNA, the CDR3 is TGTGCCAGCAGTCCACCTCGGGCCACCAGCGGAGCTTTCTTT. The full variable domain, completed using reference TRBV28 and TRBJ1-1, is DVKVTQSSRYLVKRTGEKVFLECVQDMDHENMFWYRQDPGLGLRLIYFSYDVKMKEKGDIPEGYSVSREKKERFSLILESASTNQTSMYLCASSPPRATSGAFFGQGTRLTVV.

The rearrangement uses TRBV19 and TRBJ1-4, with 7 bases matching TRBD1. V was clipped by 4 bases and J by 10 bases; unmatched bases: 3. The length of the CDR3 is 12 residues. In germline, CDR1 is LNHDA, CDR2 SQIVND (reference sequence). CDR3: CASSTGGVKLFF. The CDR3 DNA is TGTGCCAGTAGTACAGGGGGTGTAAAACTGTTTTTT.

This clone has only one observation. CDR3 DNA: TGTGCCAGCAGCCCCCCGTGGGCTAGCGGAACTTACAATGAGCAGTTCTTC. It yields the protein CASSPPWASGTYNEQFF. The V call is TRBV7-2, the J call TRBJ2-1, with TRBD2 identical over 7 bases. The CDR3 has 17 residues. J gave up 4 bases and V 5 bases, and 14 bases lay outside the gene matches. The V gene's germline CDR1 is SGHTA and CDR2 FQGNSA.

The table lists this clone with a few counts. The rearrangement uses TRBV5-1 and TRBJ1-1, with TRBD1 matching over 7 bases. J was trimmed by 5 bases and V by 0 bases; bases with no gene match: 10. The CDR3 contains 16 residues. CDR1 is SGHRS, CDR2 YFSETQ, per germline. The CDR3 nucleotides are TGCGCCAGCAGCTTGGATTATGACAGGGTGGGGACTGAAGCTTTCTTT. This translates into CASSLDYDRVGTEAFF.

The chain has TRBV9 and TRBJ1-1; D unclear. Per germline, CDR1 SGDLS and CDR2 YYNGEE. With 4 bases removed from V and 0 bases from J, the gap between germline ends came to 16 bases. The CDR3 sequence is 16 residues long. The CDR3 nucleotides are TGTGCCAGCAGCCCCGTAGGCGCGGGGATGAACACTGAAGCTTTCTTT. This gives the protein CASSPVGAGMNTEAFF.

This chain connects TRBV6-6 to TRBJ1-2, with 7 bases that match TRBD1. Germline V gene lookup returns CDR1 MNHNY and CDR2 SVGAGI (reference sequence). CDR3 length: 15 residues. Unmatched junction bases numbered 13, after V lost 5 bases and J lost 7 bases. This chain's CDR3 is CASSRDSSRTGGYTF. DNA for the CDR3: TGTGCCAGCAGTCGGGACAGCTCGAGAACGGGTGGCTACACCTTC.